The 32 T cell receptor beta chains below were found in one sample sequenced in a study of blood T cell repertoires in COVID-19 (dated by TCRdb to the early 2020s). Library prep was done by the immunoSEQ multiplex PCR assay. What TCRdb holds here is the immuneACCESS table cut down to in-frame rearrangements. Part of the clones is not present; checked against another copy, under half of the missing clones reflect an unresolved V gene, and the others are unexplained. The sample table lists around 130,000 clones, about 86% of them with a count of one. The ten biggest clones cover about 17% of the sample. Material for sequencing was peripheral blood. All receptors derive from a woman aged 50 to 65 who had recovered from COVID-19.

J is TRBJ2-7 and V is TRBV6-5; 10 nucleotides match TRBD1. The CDR3 length is 14 residues. From germline, CDR1 is MNHEY and CDR2 SVGAGI. Trimming took 6 bases from V and 8 from J; bases not matched to a gene: 10. The CDR3 region is CASSHTGQGWKQYF. The CDR3 region has the DNA TGTGCCAGCAGCCACACGGGACAGGGGTGGAAGCAGTACTTC.

This chain links TRBV27 with TRBJ2-2; D is possibly TRBD2 (7 bases). The CDR3 has 15 amino acids. The germline gives CDR1 MNHEY, CDR2 SMNVEV (reference sequence). V was clipped by 7 bases and J by 3 bases, with 15 bases between them. The CDR3 bases are TGTGCCAGCACCCAAGGGGGGAGGGACACCGGGGAGCTGTTTTTT. Encoded protein: CASTQGGRDTGELFF.

In this sample, this clone turned up once. The V and J genes are TRBV5-1 and TRBJ1-1; D remains ambiguous. The CDR3 consists of 16 residues. Germline CDR1 and CDR2: SGHRS and YFSETQ. V lost 0 bases, J lost 1 base, and 13 bases lay in between. The CDR3 reads CASSLGAWITNTEAFF. The DNA for the CDR3 is TGCGCCAGCAGCTTGGGGGCGTGGATTACGAACACTGAAGCTTTCTTT.

V usage is TRBV18 and J usage is TRBJ2-3; 9 nucleotides line up with TRBD2. Germline V gene lookup returns CDR1 KGHSH and CDR2 LQKENI. J lost 0 bases, V lost 8 bases, and 6 bases had no gene match. CDR3 length: 15 amino acids. The CDR3 DNA follows: TGTGCCAGCGCAGTTAGCGGGAGAAGCACAGATACGCAGTATTTT. This encodes CASAVSGRSTDTQYF. Supplemented by reference TRBV18 and TRBJ2-3, the full variable domain reads NAGVMQNPRHLVRRRGQEARLRCSPMKGHSHVYWYRQLPEEGLKFMVYLQKENIIDESGMPKERFSAEFPKEGPSILRIQQVVRGDSAAYFCASAVSGRSTDTQYFGPGTRLTVL.

This chain joins TRBV2 and TRBJ1-3; TRBD1 is a possible D gene (5 bases). V was trimmed by 5 bases and J by 1 base, leaving 12 bases between them. CDR3 size: 15 residues. The germline gives CDR1 SNHLY, CDR2 FYNNEI. In nucleotides, the CDR3 is TGTGCCAGCAGTCCACAGGAGTCATCTGGAAACACCATATATTTT. Translated: CASSPQESSGNTIYF.

Comments on this clone: The germline gene is not matched at one end of the junction; a read error may be the cause. V is TRBV6-1 and J is TRBJ2-1; possible D gene TRBD2, 6 bases. The CDR3 is 16 residues long. Germline lookup yields CDR1 MNHNS and CDR2 SASEGT. The CDR3 coding sequence is TGTGCCAGCAGAGAAGGCGGGGAACTACGCCATCGGGAGCAGTTCTTC. Protein: CASREGGELRHREQFF.

The chain uses TRBV4-1 and TRBJ1-6; no reliable D call. The CDR3 covers 15 residues. Trimming pared 7 bases from V and 6 bases from J, leaving 16 bases between. CDR1 and CDR2 (germline): MGHRA, YSYEKL. CDR3 bases: TGCGCCAGCATCACTCTCGAGAGGGCTAATTCACCCCTCCACTTT. It codes for CASITLERANSPLHF.

V usage is TRBV5-6 and J usage is TRBJ1-5; TRBD1 matches 8 bases. Germline V CDR1 and CDR2: SGHDT, YYEEEE. The CDR3 is made up of 15 amino acids. V lost 4 bases and J lost 5; bases outside the gene matches: 8. This CDR3 reads CASSLGQGHHQPQHF. In DNA, the CDR3 is TGTGCCAGCAGCCTTGGACAGGGCCATCATCAGCCCCAGCATTTT.

The rearrangement links TRBV6-5 to TRBJ1-2; the D gene is possibly TRBD1 (5 bases). The CDR3 is 13 residues long. Germline V gives CDR1 MNHEY, CDR2 SVGAGI. V lost 5 bases and J 9 bases, leaving 16 bases between the germline ends. In DNA, the CDR3 is TGTGCCAGCAGTCCGACAGACCTCTCGAGCTACACCTTC. This codes for CASSPTDLSSYTF.

The chain is built from TRBV5-1 and TRBJ2-3, with TRBD2 identical over 9 bases. The germline V gene has CDR1 SGHRS and CDR2 YFSETQ. V shed 6 bases and J 1 base; nucleotides not matched to a gene: 9. The CDR3 has 16 residues. This CDR3 is CASNFIIAGGTDTQYF. CDR3 sequence (DNA): TGCGCCAGCAACTTCATTATAGCGGGGGGCACAGATACGCAGTATTTT.

This chain joins TRBV5-4 and TRBJ1-1; D call uncertain. Germline V lookup: CDR1 SGHNT, CDR2 YYREEE (reference sequence). V dropped 2 bases and J dropped 6 bases, with 14 bases sitting between them. The CDR3 loop spans 14 amino acids. As DNA, the CDR3 is TGTGCCAGCAGCTTTTGGAGACCCAATGCTGAAGCTTTCTTT. Its protein is CASSFWRPNAEAFF.

This chain uses TRBV21-1 with TRBJ2-1; TRBD2, the table's D call, lacks a check against the DNA. TRBV21-1 counts as a pseudogene. The CDR3 length is 18 residues. CDR3 sequence reads: CASSKESRASGSYNEQFF. In DNA form, the CDR3 reads TGTGCCAGCAGCAAAGAATCGAGGGCTAGCGGCTCCTACAATGAGCAGTTCTTC.

The gene calls are TRBV7-9 and TRBJ2-3; TRBD2 matches at 7 bases. The CDR3 runs 13 residues. Trimming removed 11 bases from V and 1 base from J; junction bases left unmatched: 6. Germline CDR1 reads SEHNR; CDR2 reads FQNEAQ (reference sequence). CDR3 sequence reads: CAGGTSGTDTQYF. DNA for the CDR3: TGTGCCGGCGGAACTAGCGGCACAGATACGCAGTATTTT.

The chain uses TRBV5-1 and TRBJ2-1, with 10 nucleotides matching TRBD2. Trimming at V came to 4 bases and at J to 4 bases, leaving 5 bases not matched to a gene. Looked up from germline, CDR1 is SGHRS and CDR2 is YFSETQ. The CDR3 has 15 amino acids. The CDR3 nucleotides are TGCGCCAGCAGCCCTACTAGCGGGACATACAATGAGCAGTTCTTC. Its translation is CASSPTSGTYNEQFF.

This clone has only one observation. The chain links TRBV14 to TRBJ1-4, with no clear D. CDR3 length equals 15 residues. V gave up 4 bases and J gave up 8 bases, with 17 bases separating them. Germline V lookup: CDR1 SGHDN, CDR2 FVKESK. The CDR3, as DNA: TGTGCCAGCAGCCCCTTCCGGGCCGGCGGGGAAAAACTGTTTTTT. Protein product: CASSPFRAGGEKLFF.

The chain links TRBV19 to TRBJ1-5; 8 bases are a match to TRBD1. The J segment lost 5 bases and the V segment lost 7 bases, leaving 7 bases of the junction unmatched. CDR1 and CDR2 (germline): LNHDA, SQIVND (reference sequence). CDR3 size: 14 residues. The CDR3 sequence: CASIGTGRHQPQHF. The DNA of the CDR3 is TGTGCCAGTATAGGGACAGGCCGTCATCAGCCCCAGCATTTT.

The CDR3 loop is CASSMTSTREQFF. The CDR3 DNA sequence: TGTGCCAGCTCAATGACTAGTACGCGAGAGCAGTTCTTC. V is TRBV18 and J is TRBJ2-1; tentative D call: TRBD2 (6 bases). The CDR3 is 13 residues long. V lost 5 bases to trimming and J lost 10 bases, with 15 bases between them. Germline V lookup: CDR1 KGHSH, CDR2 LQKENI.

This clone has only a few counts. The chain combines TRBV7-8 with TRBJ1-6, with D uncertain. Germline CDR1 is SGHVS and CDR2 is FQNEAQ. The CDR3 contains 16 residues. With 5 bases removed from V and 6 bases from J, the gap between germline ends came to 17 bases. CDR3 nucleotides: TGTGCCAGCAGCCCTAAGCGTCTAGTCGTTAATTCACCCCTCCACTTT. Protein sequence: CASSPKRLVVNSPLHF.

The rearrangement uses TRBV2 and TRBJ2-7, with D perhaps matching TRBD1 (6 bases). Trimming cost V 1 base and J 1 base, with 11 bases left between them. The length of the CDR3 is 15 residues. CDR1 is SNHLY and CDR2 is FYNNEI in the germline V gene. In DNA, the CDR3 is TGTGCCAGCAGTGAAGAGTCAGGGGTTTCCTACGAGCAGTACTTC. This translates into CASSEESGVSYEQYF.

This clone appeared once. This chain joins TRBV29-1 and TRBJ1-2, with TRBD1 identical over 7 bases. Germline loops: CDR1 SQVTM, CDR2 ANQGSEA. The CDR3 has 14 residues. With V trimmed by 5 bases and J by 5 bases, 11 bases remained unmatched. CDR3 nucleotides: TGCAGCGTTTTAGGTCAGACAGGGAGATATGGCTACACCTTC. This sequence encodes CSVLGQTGRYGYTF.

This chain joins TRBV5-3 and TRBJ1-5; D not certain. Being an ORF, TRBV5-3 has a function that is uncertain. The CDR3 extends over 15 amino acids. V lost 1 base, J lost 0 bases, and 8 bases lay in between. The CDR3 loop reads CARSLTATSNQPQHF. The CDR3 bases are TGTGCCAGAAGCTTGACCGCTACTAGCAATCAGCCCCAGCATTTT.

The V and J genes are TRBV19 and TRBJ1-1; D gene ambiguous. Trimming took 5 bases from V and 4 from J, leaving 20 bases between them. The CDR3 totals 16 residues. Germline loops: CDR1 LNHDA, CDR2 SQIVND (reference sequence). CDR3 protein: CASSPLGGSASTEAFF. CDR3 DNA sequence: TGTGCCAGTAGTCCACTAGGAGGGTCGGCGAGCACTGAAGCTTTCTTT.

This clone was detected only a few times. The rearrangement links TRBV2 to TRBJ1-1; tentative D call: TRBD1 (6 bases). CDR1 SNHLY and CDR2 FYNNEI come from the germline V gene. The V end was cut by 6 bases, the J end by 5 bases, with 13 bases between. The CDR3 sequence is 13 residues long. CDR3 bases: TGTGCCAGCAGGGCAACAGGGTATACTGAAGCTTTCTTT. Translated: CASRATGYTEAFF.

The V call is TRBV7-3, the J call TRBJ2-1; possible D gene TRBD2, 8 bases. The germline gives CDR1 SGHTA, CDR2 FQGTGA. This CDR3 has 15 amino acids. Trimming left V 2 bases short and J 13 bases short, with 21 bases between. The CDR3 bases are TGTGCCAGCAGCTTACAGGGGGTAGCGGGACTGGGACAGTTCTTC. It yields the protein CASSLQGVAGLGQFF.

This rearrangement joins TRBV5-4 to TRBJ1-3; 9 bases are shared with TRBD1. This CDR3 region has 14 residues. CDR1 is SGHNT, CDR2 YYREEE, per germline (reference sequence). J gave up 4 bases and V 4 bases, and 3 bases lay outside the gene matches. The CDR3 nucleotides are TGTGCCAGCAGCGCGGGGACAGGGGGAAACACCATATATTTT. Encoded protein: CASSAGTGGNTIYF.

The V call is TRBV2, the J call TRBJ1-2; D is perhaps TRBD1 (5 bases). The V end was cut by 1 base, the J end by 13 bases, with 16 bases between. This CDR3 is 13 amino acids long. CDR1 and CDR2 (germline): SNHLY, FYNNEI. Written as DNA, the CDR3 is TGTGCCAGCAGTGAAGGCAGGGTGTCCTACTGCACCTTC. Its protein product is CASSEGRVSYCTF.

CDR3 sequence reads: CASSSGTSVQETQYF. In nucleotides, the CDR3 is TGTGCCAGCAGCTCAGGGACTTCGGTCCAAGAGACCCAGTACTTC. The V call is TRBV7-2, the J call TRBJ2-5, with a tentative D call TRBD2 (6 bases). Trimming took off 4 bases at V and 1 base at J, with 13 bases between the two ends. The CDR3 length is 15 residues. CDR1 and CDR2 from the germline V gene are SGHTA and FQGNSA.

The chain couples TRBV30 to TRBJ1-2, with D possibly matching TRBD1 (5 bases). CDR1 is GTSNPN, CDR2 SVGIG, per germline (reference sequence). Trimming took 8 bases from V and 8 from J, leaving 15 bases between them. This CDR3 comprises 11 residues. The DNA of the CDR3 is TGTGCCAGCCGGACATTTCGGGGCTACACCTTC. Protein sequence: CASRTFRGYTF. Based on the CDR3 plus reference TRBV30 and TRBJ1-2, the full variable domain is SQTIHQWPATLVQPVGSPLSLECTVEGTSNPNLYWYRQAAGRGLQLLFYSVGIGQISSEVPQNLSASRPQDRQFILSSKKLLLSDSGFYLCASRTFRGYTFGSGTRLTVV.

The chain recombines TRBV29-1 with TRBJ2-3; TRBD1 matches 11 bases. Looked up from germline, CDR1 is SQVTM and CDR2 is ANQGSEA. The length of the CDR3 is 15 residues. Trimming took 1 base from V and 1 from J; bases not matched to a gene: 1. In DNA, the CDR3 is TGCAGCGTTGAAGGGACAGGGGGCGGCACAGATACGCAGTATTTT. Translating it yields CSVEGTGGGTDTQYF.

The rearrangement links TRBV19 to TRBJ1-1; 10 bases match TRBD1. Germline CDR1 is LNHDA and CDR2 is SQIVND (reference sequence). The trim removed 4 bases at V and 4 bases at J, leaving 6 bases unmatched. The CDR3 sequence is 15 residues long. The DNA for the CDR3 is TGTGCCAGTAGTAGGGGACAGGGGAGGGTCACTGAAGCTTTCTTT. It yields the protein CASSRGQGRVTEAFF.

The rearrangement links TRBV6-5 to TRBJ1-5, with unresolved D. Germline loops: CDR1 MNHEY, CDR2 SVGAGI. V was trimmed by 0 bases and J by 7 bases, leaving 13 bases between them. The CDR3 spans 15 residues. The CDR3 sequence: CASSYSQELNQPQHF. The CDR3 region has the DNA TGTGCCAGCAGTTACTCGCAGGAACTGAACCAGCCCCAGCATTTT.

This chain links TRBV19 with TRBJ1-3, with TRBD1 matching 11 bases. The junction had 6 bases not matched to a gene; V was cut back by 3 bases and J by 11 bases. This CDR3 has 14 amino acids. Per germline, CDR1 LNHDA and CDR2 SQIVND (reference sequence). This chain's CDR3 is CASSMRTGGAPIYF. CDR3 sequence (DNA): TGTGCCAGTAGTATGAGGACAGGGGGCGCACCCATATATTTT.